What follows are 15 T cell receptor beta chains derived from one specimen sequenced in a study of blood T cell repertoires in COVID-19. Libraries were prepared by immunoSEQ multiplex PCR; TCRdb keeps only in-frame clonotypes and omits some of them. The sample has about 210,000 clones, more than 70% seen once. Sequencing was performed on peripheral blood. These TCRs come from a woman aged 45-59 years with acute or convalescent COVID-19.

This clone was seen a handful of times. The J gene is TRBJ2-1, the V gene TRBV6-6; 8 bases are a match to TRBD1. The V segment lost 0 bases and the J segment 6 bases; nucleotides outside the gene matches: 7. CDR3 length: 16 residues. Per germline, CDR1 MNHNY and CDR2 SVGAGI (reference sequence). The CDR3 bases are TGTGCCAGCAGTTACTCGGTCGGGACAGGCTCCAATGAGCAGTTCTTC. This translates into CASSYSVGTGSNEQFF.

The rearrangement uses TRBV12-5 and TRBJ2-1; TRBD2 matches at 8 bases. The CDR3 totals 16 residues. The junction had 11 bases not matched to a gene; V was cut back by 5 bases and J by 5 bases. Germline V gene lookup returns CDR1 LGHNT and CDR2 FRNRAP. The CDR3 bases are TGTGCTAGTGGTCAGACCTCGGGACTAGGAGACAATGAGCAGTTCTTC. This sequence encodes CASGQTSGLGDNEQFF.

This clone is a singleton in its sample. The rearrangement links TRBV28 to TRBJ2-5; TRBD2 is a possible D gene (5 bases). Deletions cut 7 bases from V and 4 bases from J, with 13 bases between. CDR3 length: 13 amino acids. CDR1 is MDHEN and CDR2 is SYDVKM in the germline V gene. The CDR3: CASKKRVGETQYF. DNA of the CDR3: TGTGCCAGCAAAAAGAGGGTTGGAGAGACCCAGTACTTC.

The genes are TRBV6-5 and TRBJ1-2; 8 positions agree with TRBD1. The CDR3 extends over 12 amino acids. Germline V gene lookup returns CDR1 MNHEY and CDR2 SVGAGI. V shed 11 bases and J 3 bases; nucleotides not matched to a gene: 5. The chain's CDR3 is CAGGQAHYGYTF. In DNA, the CDR3 is TGTGCCGGGGGACAGGCCCACTATGGCTACACCTTC.

The chain joins TRBV28 to TRBJ2-1; the D gene is possibly TRBD1 (5 bases). This CDR3 comprises 12 residues. V was clipped by 3 bases and J by 12 bases, with 12 bases between them. CDR1 is MDHEN and CDR2 is SYDVKM in the germline V gene. The CDR3 region is CASSLGVRGQFF. DNA of the CDR3: TGTGCCAGCAGTTTGGGTGTTAGGGGGCAGTTCTTC.

In nucleotides, the CDR3 is TGCGCCAGCAGTGAGACTAGCGGAACCAATGAGCAGTTCTTC. Its translation is CASSETSGTNEQFF. V usage is TRBV10-1 and J usage is TRBJ2-1, with 8 bases matching TRBD2. The V gene's germline CDR1 is WNHNN and CDR2 SYGVQD (reference sequence). V dropped 2 bases and J dropped 6; count of bases not matched to a gene: 3. The CDR3 has 14 residues.

The chain recombines TRBV19 with TRBJ2-7; D might be TRBD1 (5 bases). V was pared by 10 bases and J by 3 bases, with 13 bases between. The CDR3 loop spans 12 amino acids. Looked up from germline, CDR1 is LNHDA and CDR2 is SQIVND (reference sequence). In DNA form, the CDR3 reads TGTGCCACTCAGGGAACCGACTACGAGCAGTACTTC. Translating it yields CATQGTDYEQYF. Full variable domain (missing parts from reference TRBV19 and TRBJ2-7): DGGITQSPKYLFRKEGQNVTLSCEQNLNHDAMYWYRQDPGQGLRLIYYSQIVNDFQKGDIAEGYSVSREKKESFPLTVTSAQKNPTAFYLCATQGTDYEQYFGPGTRLTVT.

This rearrangement joins TRBV12-3 or TRBV12-4 to TRBJ2-5, with 7 bases matching TRBD2. Trimming removed 3 bases from V and 4 bases from J; junction bases left unmatched: 2. CDR3 length: 13 residues. The CDR3 coding sequence is TGTGCCAGCAGTTTGACGGGAGGAGAGACCCAGTACTTC. It codes for CASSLTGGETQYF.

This clone showed up just once. The chain recombines TRBV11-2 with TRBJ2-1; 7 bases line up with TRBD2. The trim removed 5 bases at V and 9 bases at J, leaving 13 bases unmatched. The CDR3 is made up of 15 amino acids. Per germline, CDR1 SGHAT and CDR2 FQNNGV. The CDR3 sequence is CASSLMAGDLSEQFF. DNA of the CDR3: TGTGCCAGCAGCCTTATGGCGGGAGATCTAAGTGAGCAGTTCTTC.

This sequence joins TRBV3-1 (or the pseudogene TRBV3-2) and TRBJ2-5, with D possibly TRBD2 on 6 matching bases. The CDR3 sequence is 17 residues long. CDR1 and CDR2 (germline): LGHDT, YNNKEL (reference sequence). V lost 6 bases, J lost 3 bases, and 23 bases lay in between. The CDR3 nucleotides read TGTGCCAGCAGTACGACTATTTTTGGGACTTATAAAGAGACCCAGTACTTC. Translation gives CASSTTIFGTYKETQYF.

The V and J genes are TRBV7-6 and TRBJ2-5; D is undetermined. The V gene's germline CDR1 is SGHVS and CDR2 FNYEAQ. The CDR3 contains 13 residues. Trimming stripped 5 bases from V and 1 base from J, with 8 bases between. The CDR3 region has the DNA TGTGCCAGCAGCCCCAGATTCCAAGAGACCCAGTACTTC. It codes for CASSPRFQETQYF.

The V and J genes are TRBV5-1 and TRBJ2-3, with D tentatively TRBD1 (6 bases). This CDR3 contains 15 residues. Trimming removed 4 bases from V and 1 base from J, with 13 bases in between. Germline CDR1 SGHRS, CDR2 YFSETQ. In nucleotides, the CDR3 is TGCGCCAGCAGCCCCGTTGGGGGCCGCACAGATACGCAGTATTTT. This codes for CASSPVGGRTDTQYF.

The rearrangement links TRBV6-5 to TRBJ2-5; 7 bases map to TRBD1. Losses at the gene ends were 8 bases for V and 1 base for J; bases not matched to a gene: 4. This CDR3 spans 13 amino acids. Looked up from germline, CDR1 is MNHEY and CDR2 is SVGAGI. CDR3 in DNA: TGTGCCAGCCACAGGGACAGCCAAGAGACCCAGTACTTC. This codes for CASHRDSQETQYF.

The chain joins TRBV29-1 to TRBJ1-5; 7 bases line up with TRBD1. V gave up 5 bases and J gave up 4 bases; unmatched junction bases: 5. Germline V lookup: CDR1 SQVTM, CDR2 ANQGSEA. The CDR3 contains 13 residues. CDR3 amino acids: CSVRVQGNQPQHF. CDR3 sequence (DNA): TGCAGCGTTAGGGTACAGGGGAATCAGCCCCAGCATTTT.

CDR3 region: CASSRTGAIFTDTQYF. The CDR3 DNA is TGTGCCAGCAGCCGGACAGGGGCGATCTTCACAGATACGCAGTATTTT. The chain employs TRBV5-6 and TRBJ2-3, with 9 bases lining up with TRBD1. This CDR3 region has 16 residues. Germline CDR1 and CDR2: SGHDT and YYEEEE. The junction had 8 bases not matched to a gene; V was cut back by 4 bases and J by 2 bases. The variable domain in full, completed from reference TRBV5-6 and TRBJ2-3, reads DAGVTQSPTHLIKTRGQQVTLRCSPKSGHDTVSWYQQALGQGPQFIFQYYEEEERQRGNFPDRFSGHQFPNYSSELNVNALLLGDSALYLCASSRTGAIFTDTQYFGPGTRLTVL.